This T cell receptor (beta chain) came from a study of response to subunit inactivated influenza vaccine. TCRdb re-analysed the RT-PCR reads in MiXCR, keeping a single row per CDR3 protein. Of about 650,000 distinct CDR3 sequences listed, more than 15% were seen once; the top ten hold about 9.9%. This clonotype has only a few counts. Source: PBMCs from blood, taken 12 days after vaccination. The sequence came from a man between 45 and 60 years old who received an inactivated influenza vaccine.

The CDR3 here is CASSGSGQGGYGYTF. The CDR3 nucleotides read TGTGCCAGCAGTGGTTCGGGGCAGGGAGGCTATGGCTACACCTTC. V and J are TRBV25-1 and TRBJ1-2; maybe TRBD1 (5 bases). Per germline, CDR1 MGHDK and CDR2 SYGVNS. The CDR3 covers 15 residues. V was shortened by 4 bases and J by 4 bases, with 16 bases between the two germline ends.